These 2 T cell receptor beta chains share one sample of origin, sequenced in a study of blood T cell repertoires in COVID-19. TCRdb keeps only in-frame clones here, not all; method: immunoSEQ multiplex PCR. Altogether some 270,000 clones are present, roughly 89% being singletons, with the ten largest covering around 2.1%. The sample taken for sequencing was peripheral blood. All receptors come from a man aged 50 to 59 with acute or convalescent COVID-19.

The V gene is TRBV6-5, the J gene TRBJ2-7; possibly TRBD1 for D (6 bases). The ends were cut back, 8 bases at V and 1 base at J, with 15 bases in the middle. The CDR3 covers 14 residues. From germline, CDR1 is MNHEY and CDR2 SVGAGI. DNA of the CDR3: TGTGCCAGCGCCAGCTCCCAGGGGTCCTACGAGCAGTACTTC. It codes for CASASSQGSYEQYF.

The rearrangement joins TRBV6-6 to TRBJ1-6; D ambiguous. The V and J ends lost 6 bases and 1 base respectively, with 7 bases between them. The CDR3 is 14 residues long. In germline, CDR1 is MNHNY, CDR2 SVGAGI (reference sequence). The CDR3 region has the DNA TGTGCCAGCAGCCTCCCGTCCTATAATTCACCCCTCCACTTT. It is translated as CASSLPSYNSPLHF.